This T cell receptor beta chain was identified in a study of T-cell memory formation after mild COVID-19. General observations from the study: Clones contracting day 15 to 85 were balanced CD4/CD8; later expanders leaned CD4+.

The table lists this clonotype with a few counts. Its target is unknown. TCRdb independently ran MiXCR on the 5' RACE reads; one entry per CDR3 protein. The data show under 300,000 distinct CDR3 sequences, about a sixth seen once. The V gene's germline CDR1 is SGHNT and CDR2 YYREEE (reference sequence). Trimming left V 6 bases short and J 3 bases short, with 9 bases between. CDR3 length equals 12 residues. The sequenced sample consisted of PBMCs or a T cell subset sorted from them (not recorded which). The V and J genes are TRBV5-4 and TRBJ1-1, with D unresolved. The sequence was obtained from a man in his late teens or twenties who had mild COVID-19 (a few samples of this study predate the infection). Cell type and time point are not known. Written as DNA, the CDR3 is TGTGCCAGCACCAAAAGGGACACTGAAGCTTTCTTT. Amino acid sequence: CASTKRDTEAFF.